The rows below give T cell receptor beta chains drawn from one sample of a study of shared clonotypes between healthy human individuals. Sequencing was performed with immunoSEQ multiplex PCR; in TCRdb, only in-frame clones are kept and a portion is missing. The sample holds 2 million to 2.5 million clones, just over 90% seen once. The sequencing sample was made of naive CD4+ T cells from PBMCs. The receptor source for this set is a man between 18 and 35 years old in good health. Some clones in this sample may be carry-over from other donors' samples. CDR3s include the opening cysteine and the closing phenylalanine or tryptophan.

v_call,j_call,cdr3_aa
TRBV28,TRBJ2-7,CASNSGAPGQGSYEQYF
TRBV7-2,TRBJ2-1,CASSFSGGSYNEQFF
TRBV19,TRBJ2-2,CASRTGTTNTGELFF
TRBV2,TRBJ1-5,CASSEGTGGYQPQHF
TRBV2,TRBJ1-2,CASTGGQGYEGYTF
TRBV28,TRBJ1-2,CASSLNRGDGYTF
TRBV6-6,TRBJ2-1,CASSHRQGAAGNEQFF
TRBV5-1,TRBJ2-3,CASSLAERETDTQYF
TRBV7-3,TRBJ2-4,CASSLLAGAPLAKNIQYF
TRBV5-8,TRBJ2-7,CASSGWARGEQYF
TRBV6-5,TRBJ2-3,CASSVLAGDTDTQYF
TRBV5-1,TRBJ1-3,CASSVSGNTIYF
TRBV7-8,TRBJ1-1,CASSFRVGYPAFF
TRBV6-1,TRBJ1-3,CASSLGDSTGNTIYF
TRBV29-1,TRBJ2-1,CSVLRSPEDEQFF
TRBV4-1,TRBJ2-3,CASSLEGSGSADTQYF
TRBV7-8,TRBJ2-7,CASSSLGTSGSPYEQYF
TRBV5-4,TRBJ1-1,CASSLAGDRNTEAFF
TRBV7-2,TRBJ1-5,CASSLETGARQPQHF
TRBV14,TRBJ2-3,CASSQMTGIDTQYF
TRBV5-6,TRBJ2-5,CASSFKRTGAAETQYF
TRBV2,TRBJ2-1,CASSDLWDEQFF
TRBV4-1,TRBJ2-1,CASSQVGRTPYNEQFF
TRBV28,TRBJ1-1,CASSLYPDSLGNTEAFF
TRBV10-1,TRBJ2-1,CASSESRDYLNEQFF
TRBV13,TRBJ2-7,CASSPTPGMYEQYF
TRBV7-9,TRBJ2-5,CASSVNSGQAETQYF
TRBV25-1,TRBJ2-7,CASSADSNRDYEQYF
TRBV5-1,TRBJ2-3,CASSFNRGTDTQYF
TRBV6-5,TRBJ1-2,CASSLRGGVDGYTF
TRBV7-8,TRBJ2-7,CASLENTGVTYEQYF
TRBV28,TRBJ1-5,CASSLVQGVSNQPQHF
TRBV30,TRBJ1-3,CAWSGSLNGNTIYF